The 14 T cell receptor beta chains listed next were all sequenced from one sample in a study of monozygotic twins with inflammatory bowel disease. TCRdb re-called the 5' RACE reads and shows each CDR3 protein once, DNA omitted. Its table records fewer than 550,000 distinct CDR3 sequences. Sequenced: blood. These receptors came from a human donor with ulcerative colitis or Crohn's disease, or a healthy co-twin of an affected twin (not recorded which).

The chain recombines TRBV3-1 with TRBJ2-1; TCRdb gives TRBD2 as the D gene, but with no DNA this cannot be confirmed. The CDR3 sequence is 16 residues long. Germline CDR1 reads LGHDT; CDR2 reads YNNKEL (reference sequence). The CDR3 reads CASSQGSSGRPGEQFF.

This rearrangement joins TRBV6-6 to TRBJ2-4; TCRdb picks TRBD2, but there is no DNA to check that call. In germline, CDR1 is MNHNY, CDR2 SVGAGI (reference sequence). This CDR3 region has 12 residues. The CDR3 region is CASSYSGGGIYF.

The gene calls are TRBV18 and TRBJ2-7; there is no DNA to check the TCRdb D call of TRBD1. This CDR3 is built from 20 residues. Germline CDR1 and CDR2: KGHSH and LQKENI. This CDR3 is CASSPLGGPTRGGSTYEQYF.

CDR3 region: CAISAQGTITEAFF. V and J are TRBV10-3 and TRBJ1-1; TCRdb's D call, TRBD1, is unchecked because there is no DNA. Germline assignment: CDR1 ENHRY and CDR2 SYGVKD. The CDR3 consists of 14 residues.

V is TRBV28 and J is TRBJ2-3; TCRdb outputs TRBD1, but without DNA this stays unchecked. Germline V gene sequence: CDR1 MDHEN, CDR2 SYDVKM. The CDR3 extends over 17 amino acids. The CDR3 is CASSLDRGFPHTDTQYF.

The V call is TRBV29-1, the J call TRBJ2-5; the TRBD2 assignment by TCRdb is unverifiable without DNA. This CDR3 is built from 13 residues. Germline CDR1 SQVTM, CDR2 ANQGSEA. CDR3 sequence reads: CSVMAGVQETQYF.

This chain connects TRBV18 to TRBJ1-6. The CDR3 has 14 amino acids. Germline CDR1 reads KGHSH; CDR2 reads LQKENI. CDR3 loop: CASSPSSYNSPLHF.

The chain uses TRBV5-4 and TRBJ1-4; TCRdb indicates TRBD1, and absent DNA this call remains unverified. Germline lookup yields CDR1 SGHNT and CDR2 YYREEE (reference sequence). The CDR3 covers 15 residues. The CDR3 spells CASSLAGQLNEKLFF.

The V and J genes are TRBV27 and TRBJ2-7; no DNA is available, so the TRBD2 call from TCRdb remains unchecked. CDR1 is MNHEY, CDR2 SMNVEV, per germline (reference sequence). The CDR3 runs to 15 residues. CDR3 sequence: CASSTSSGPSYEQYF.

V gene TRBV6-7 combines with J gene TRBJ1-6; lacking DNA, the TRBD1 call made by TCRdb goes unchecked. TRBV6-7 is known as an ORF, though its function is uncertain. The CDR3 contains 16 residues. CDR3 amino acids: CASSYAAGTGGSPLHF.

The chain recombines TRBV28 with TRBJ2-7; as DNA is missing, the TRBD2 call by TCRdb cannot be tested. The CDR3 is 15 residues long. From germline, CDR1 is MDHEN and CDR2 SYDVKM. The CDR3 is CASSPSSGRKYEQYF.

This chain links TRBV5-1 with TRBJ2-5; TCRdb returns TRBD2, unconfirmable since there is no DNA. This CDR3 has 14 residues. Per the germline V gene, CDR1 is SGHRS and CDR2 is YFSETQ. The CDR3 loop is CASSPIAGKETQYF.

The chain has TRBV19 and TRBJ2-7; the D call of TRBD2 rests on TCRdb alone, since no DNA is present to check it. CDR1 is LNHDA, CDR2 SQIVND, per germline (reference sequence). This CDR3 comprises 17 residues. The CDR3 sequence: CASSILLPSGDPYEQYF.

The rearrangement joins TRBV7-9 to TRBJ1-4; the TRBD1 assignment by TCRdb is unverifiable without DNA. The CDR3 extends over 13 amino acids. In germline, CDR1 is SEHNR, CDR2 FQNEAQ (reference sequence). The CDR3 sequence: CASGRTGLEKLFF.